This entry lists 14 T cell receptor beta chains sequenced from one sample in a study of vaccination and CD4 T cells after COVID-19. Indicated treatment: approximately 11-day PBMC culture with coronavirus spike peptide pools or control peptides (ViraFEST assay). Antigen specificity for these receptors is unknown. CD4+ T cells that had been cultured provided DNA sequenced with the Oncomine TCR Beta short-read assay. TCRdb re-called the PCR reads with MiXCR, one entry per CDR3 protein. The table has around 13,000 distinct CDR3 sequences, roughly 66% seen once; the top ten hold roughly 7.2%. This specimen was CD4+ T cells from blood, cultured in vitro, taken before SARS-CoV-2 vaccination. The receptors derive from a human donor who had recovered from COVID-19.

This chain joins TRBV20-1 and TRBJ2-7, with D possibly being TRBD1 (5 bases). Germline assignment: CDR1 DFQATT and CDR2 SNEGSKA (reference sequence). V was shortened by 3 bases and J by 4 bases, with 13 bases between the two germline ends. CDR3 length: 13 amino acids. This CDR3 is CSARSQGGYEQYF. In DNA, the CDR3 is TGCAGTGCTAGGAGCCAGGGTGGGTACGAGCAGTACTTC.

This clonotype was seen more than once but under ten times. V gene TRBV20-1 combines with J gene TRBJ2-2, with 8 bases aligning to TRBD2. Germline CDR1 DFQATT, CDR2 SNEGSKA (reference sequence). The CDR3 spans 16 residues. J lost 1 base, V lost 0 bases, and 4 bases had no gene match. CDR3 coding DNA: TGCAGTGCTAGAGATCTGGCGGGAGGGAACACCGGGGAGCTGTTTTTT. It specifies CSARDLAGGNTGELFF.

This rearrangement joins TRBV2 to TRBJ2-2, with D perhaps TRBD1 or TRBD2 (6 bases each). CDR1 is SNHLY, CDR2 FYNNEI, per germline. Trimming removed 7 bases at V and 8 bases at J, with 20 bases between. This CDR3 is built from 15 residues. CDR3 loop: CASNQGSSASGELFF. The CDR3, as DNA: TGTGCCAGCAACCAGGGGTCTAGCGCCTCGGGGGAGCTGTTTTTT.

V gene TRBV6-1 combines with J gene TRBJ1-5; 8 nucleotides match TRBD1. Germline assignment: CDR1 MNHNS and CDR2 SASEGT. V lost 5 bases and J lost 4; bases outside the gene matches: 1. The CDR3 runs 13 residues. The CDR3 coding sequence is TGTGCCAGCAGTCGGACAGGGAATCAGCCCCAGCATTTT. Translating it yields CASSRTGNQPQHF.

This clonotype was observed a single time. The V and J genes are TRBV15 and TRBJ2-2, with TRBD2 matching 14 bases. CDR1 is LNHNV and CDR2 is YYDKDF in the germline V gene (reference sequence). With 1 base clipped from V and 5 bases from J, the junction kept 12 bases outside the gene matches. The CDR3 length is 20 residues. The CDR3 loop is CATSRGFRTSGRTATGELFF. DNA of the CDR3: TGTGCCACCAGCAGAGGATTTCGGACTAGCGGGAGGACGGCGACCGGGGAGCTGTTTTTT.

V is TRBV12-3 or TRBV12-4 and J is TRBJ2-2; 7 bases agree with TRBD2. The CDR3 extends over 16 amino acids. J was trimmed by 5 bases and V by 3 bases; bases with no gene match: 9. The CDR3 reads CASSFLGGRRTGELFF. DNA for the CDR3: TGTGCCAGCAGTTTCTTGGGCGGGAGACGAACCGGGGAGCTGTTTTTT.

The J gene is TRBJ2-1, the V gene TRBV7-2; 9 nucleotides align to TRBD2. Germline CDR1 is SGHTA and CDR2 is FQGNSA. This CDR3 has 20 residues. J lost 3 bases, V lost 4 bases, and 19 bases had no gene match. The CDR3: CASSSKPGQTGLANYNEQFF. DNA of the CDR3: TGTGCCAGCAGCTCCAAACCGGGACAGACGGGACTAGCCAACTACAATGAGCAGTTCTTC.

The chain has TRBV30 and TRBJ1-1, with D uncertain. Trimming left V 4 bases short and J 3 bases short, with 9 bases between. This CDR3 region has 12 residues. Looked up from germline, CDR1 is GTSNPN and CDR2 is SVGIG (reference sequence). The CDR3 protein is CAWMAGYTEAFF. DNA for the CDR3: TGTGCCTGGATGGCGGGGTACACTGAAGCTTTCTTT.

In regard to this clonotype: The junction departs from the called germline gene at one end, perhaps through a read error. This chain uses TRBV2 with TRBJ2-5; the D is unclear. Germline CDR1 reads SNHLY; CDR2 reads FYNNEI. The CDR3 totals 13 residues. The CDR3: CASIERPPETQYF. CDR3 DNA sequence: TGTGCCAGCATTGAAAGGCCCCCGGAGACCCAGTACTTC.

This CDR3 reads CASSFLGPRLAGRKDVGQYF. The CDR3 DNA is TGTGCCAGCAGCTTTCTCGGACCCAGACTAGCGGGAAGGAAGGATGTAGGGCAGTATTTT. The chain is built from TRBV11-2 and TRBJ2-3; 11 positions agree with TRBD2. The CDR3 contains 20 residues. In germline, CDR1 is SGHAT, CDR2 FQNNGV. V dropped 3 bases and J dropped 11; count of bases not matched to a gene: 25. Full variable domain (outside the CDR3, taken from reference TRBV11-2 and TRBJ2-3): EAGVAQSPRYKIIEKRQSVAFWCNPISGHATLYWYQQILGQGPKLLIQFQNNGVVDDSQLPKDRFSAERLKGVDSTLKIQPAKLEDSAVYLCASSFLGPRLAGRKDVGQYFGPGTRLTVL.

This sequence joins TRBV27 and TRBJ2-5; TRBD2 might be the D (5 bases). Germline-derived CDR1 and CDR2 are MNHEY and SMNVEV (reference sequence). V was shortened by 6 bases and J by 0 bases, with 11 bases between the two germline ends. The CDR3 consists of 14 residues. CDR3 loop: CASRASGYQETQYF. Written as DNA, the CDR3 is TGTGCCAGCAGGGCCAGCGGCTACCAAGAGACCCAGTACTTC.

This sequence joins TRBV5-6 and TRBJ2-5; D not certain. The V end was cut by 4 bases, the J end by 4 bases, with 14 bases between. Germline lookup yields CDR1 SGHDT and CDR2 YYEEEE. The CDR3 sequence is 14 residues long. CDR3 bases: TGTGCCAGCAGCAATTGGGGTTCGGGAGAGACCCAGTACTTC. Its translation: CASSNWGSGETQYF.

The chain has TRBV20-1 and TRBJ2-3; 13 positions match TRBD2. The CDR3 runs 18 residues. CDR1 is DFQATT, CDR2 SNEGSKA, per germline (reference sequence). The junction had 16 bases not matched to a gene; V was cut back by 6 bases and J by 4 bases. CDR3 sequence reads: CSAAGGLAGAGPPDTQYF. CDR3 nucleotide sequence: TGCAGTGCAGCCGGCGGACTAGCGGGAGCTGGTCCCCCAGATACGCAGTATTTT.

A few counts support this clonotype. The V gene is TRBV19, the J gene TRBJ1-5, with 8 positions matching TRBD1. The CDR3 covers 15 residues. CDR1 LNHDA and CDR2 SQIVND come from the germline V gene (reference sequence). Unmatched junction bases numbered 6, after V lost 2 bases and J lost 6 bases. CDR3 loop: CASSILRQGSQPQHF. CDR3 sequence (DNA): TGTGCCAGTAGTATACTGAGACAGGGGAGTCAGCCCCAGCATTTT.